These 21 T cell receptor beta chains came from one sample sequenced in a study of T cell responses to AZD1222 COVID-19 vaccine. Here immunoSEQ multiplex PCR was the method, and the copy in TCRdb shows in-frame clones only, minus some. Counted here are around 92,000 clones, 85% to 90% occurring once; the ten biggest clones make up roughly 10%. This sample comprised peripheral blood, obtained on day 0 of AZD1222 vaccination. The receptors shown here come from an adult in good health.

CDR3 amino acids: CASSFGSNYGYTF. Written as DNA, the CDR3 is TGTGCCAGCAGCTTTGGCAGCAACTATGGCTACACCTTC. The chain combines TRBV5-6 with TRBJ1-2, with no clear D. Trimming left V 2 bases short and J 2 bases short, with 7 bases between. The CDR3 length is 13 residues. Germline CDR1 and CDR2: SGHDT and YYEEEE.

The gene calls are TRBV19 and TRBJ1-6; weak D call: TRBD1 (6 bases). Trimming left V 1 base short and J 7 bases short, with 11 bases between. Germline CDR1 and CDR2: LNHDA and SQIVND (reference sequence). The CDR3 spans 15 residues. CDR3 sequence reads: CASSIVKGENSPLHF. DNA for the CDR3: TGTGCCAGTAGTATAGTAAAGGGGGAGAATTCACCCCTCCACTTT.

The rearrangement links TRBV28 to TRBJ1-1; tentatively, D is TRBD1 (6 bases). The CDR3 contains 13 residues. Trimming took off 5 bases at V and 7 bases at J, with 14 bases between the two ends. Germline V gives CDR1 MDHEN, CDR2 SYDVKM. The CDR3 DNA reads TGTGCCAGCAGTCCCTCGGGGGCAGGTGAAGCTTTCTTT. As protein: CASSPSGAGEAFF.

The chain is built from TRBV3-1 (or the pseudogene TRBV3-2) and TRBJ1-3; D is unclear. This CDR3 contains 12 residues. CDR1 is LGHDT, CDR2 YNNKEL, per germline (reference sequence). V shed 8 bases and J shed 4 bases, with 9 bases lying between them. The CDR3 DNA reads TGTGCCAGCGGTACTGAGGGAAACACCATATATTTT. Translation gives CASGTEGNTIYF.

CDR3 in amino acids: CASSLGRGGGYTF. CDR3 sequence (DNA): TGTGCCAGCAGCTTGGGCAGGGGAGGTGGCTACACCTTC. V gene TRBV5-6 combines with J gene TRBJ1-2, with D possibly matching TRBD1 (6 bases). This CDR3 is built from 13 residues. The V end lost 0 bases, the J end lost 7 bases, and 10 bases lay between the germline ends. Germline CDR1 and CDR2: SGHDT and YYEEEE.

This chain uses TRBV6-4 with TRBJ2-3, with D perhaps TRBD2 (5 bases). Trimming stripped 3 bases from V and 10 bases from J, with 17 bases between. The CDR3 spans 14 residues. Germline lookup yields CDR1 MRHNA and CDR2 SNTAGT. The CDR3: CASSELRLLIAQYF. As DNA, the CDR3 is TGTGCCAGCAGTGAGTTGCGACTACTTATTGCGCAGTATTTT.

The chain joins TRBV19 to TRBJ2-1, with 9 nucleotides matching TRBD1. With V trimmed by 4 bases and J by 3 bases, 10 bases remained unmatched. The CDR3 is 17 residues long. Germline CDR1 reads LNHDA; CDR2 reads SQIVND (reference sequence). CDR3 bases: TGTGCCAGTAGTAGCCTGCTTACAGGGGGCAACTACAATGAGCAGTTCTTC. Protein: CASSSLLTGGNYNEQFF.

The chain is built from TRBV5-1 and TRBJ2-5; 15 bases line up with TRBD2. V lost 2 bases and J lost 5; bases outside the gene matches: 7. Germline CDR1 SGHRS, CDR2 YFSETQ. The CDR3 is 17 amino acids. The CDR3 loop is CASSFGLAGGQGETQYF. CDR3 DNA sequence: TGCGCCAGCAGCTTCGGACTAGCGGGAGGGCAGGGGGAGACCCAGTACTTC. Using reference TRBV5-1 and TRBJ2-5 for the parts outside the CDR3, the full variable domain is KAGVTQTPRYLIKTRGQQVTLSCSPISGHRSVSWYQQTPGQGLQFLFEYFSETQRNKGNFPGRFSGRQFSNSRSEMNVSTLELGDSALYLCASSFGLAGGQGETQYFGPGTRLLVL.

This chain connects TRBV3-1 (or the pseudogene TRBV3-2) to TRBJ2-1; D is tentatively TRBD1 or TRBD2 (5 bases each). The germline V gene encodes CDR1 LGHDT and CDR2 YNNKEL (reference sequence). This CDR3 comprises 14 residues. V gave up 1 base and J gave up 4 bases, with 8 bases separating them. CDR3 DNA: TGTGCCAGCAGCCAAGGGGGACGGTACAATGAGCAGTTCTTC. Translating it yields CASSQGGRYNEQFF.

This chain joins TRBV29-1 and TRBJ1-4, with a tentative D call TRBD1 (5 bases). Per germline, CDR1 SQVTM and CDR2 ANQGSEA. The CDR3 has 14 residues. The V gene lost 4 bases and the J gene lost 4 bases, with 13 bases spanning the gap. CDR3 coding DNA: TGCAGCGTTGCAGGGTCAGGGAATAATGAAAAACTGTTTTTT. It specifies CSVAGSGNNEKLFF. The whole variable domain, remainder taken from reference TRBV29-1 and TRBJ1-4, is SAVISQKPSRDICQRGTSLTIQCQVDSQVTMMFWYRQQPGQSLTLIATANQGSEATYESGFVIDKFPISRPNLTFSTLTVSNMSPEDSSIYLCSVAGSGNNEKLFFGSGTQLSVL.

The chain couples TRBV5-4 to TRBJ2-3; the D gene is possibly TRBD2 (5 bases). Trimming cost V 2 bases and J 5 bases, with 9 bases left between them. CDR3 length: 13 residues. Germline CDR1 is SGHNT and CDR2 is YYREEE (reference sequence). CDR3 residues: CASSFFGEDTQYF. DNA for the CDR3: TGTGCCAGCAGCTTTTTCGGGGAAGATACGCAGTATTTT.

This clone was seen more than once but under ten times. The gene calls are TRBV7-8 and TRBJ1-1; TRBD1 matches at 7 bases. Germline assignment: CDR1 SGHVS and CDR2 FQNEAQ. The junction had 6 bases not matched to a gene; V was cut back by 1 base and J by 10 bases. The CDR3 totals 13 residues. The CDR3 nucleotides read TGTGCCAGCAGCTTAGGGGTAGGGGGCAGAGCTTTCTTT. Translated: CASSLGVGGRAFF.

As regards this clone: Relative to the germline gene, one junction end is altered; a read error may explain this. V gene TRBV7-7 combines with J gene TRBJ2-2; 10 nucleotides match TRBD1. The CDR3 has 18 residues. Germline-derived CDR1 and CDR2 are SSHAT and FNYEAQ (reference sequence). Here the CDR3 reads CASSPRDRGLANTGELFF. CDR3 in DNA: TGTGCTAGCAGCCCCCGGGACAGGGGACTAGCGAACACCGGGGAGCTGTTTTTT.

The gene calls are TRBV18 and TRBJ1-2, with TRBD1 identical over 10 bases. The CDR3 length is 15 residues. The V gene's germline CDR1 is KGHSH and CDR2 LQKENI. V was clipped by 1 base and J by 8 bases; unmatched bases: 7. The CDR3 nucleotides are TGTGCCAGCTCACCACGGGACAGGGGTCCTTGGGGCTACACCTTC. Translating gives CASSPRDRGPWGYTF. Drawing the rest from reference TRBV18 and TRBJ1-2, the complete variable domain is NAGVMQNPRHLVRRRGQEARLRCSPMKGHSHVYWYRQLPEEGLKFMVYLQKENIIDESGMPKERFSAEFPKEGPSILRIQQVVRGDSAAYFCASSPRDRGPWGYTFGSGTRLTVV.

The chain's CDR3 is CSVGGLGDYGYTF. CDR3 nucleotides: TGCAGCGTTGGTGGGCTAGGGGACTATGGCTACACCTTC. V and J are TRBV29-1 and TRBJ1-2; D perhaps matches TRBD1 (5 bases). Trimming took off 4 bases at V and 3 bases at J, with 12 bases between the two ends. Germline CDR1 is SQVTM and CDR2 is ANQGSEA. This CDR3 contains 13 residues. Full variable domain (remainder filled in from reference TRBV29-1 and TRBJ1-2): SAVISQKPSRDICQRGTSLTIQCQVDSQVTMMFWYRQQPGQSLTLIATANQGSEATYESGFVIDKFPISRPNLTFSTLTVSNMSPEDSSIYLCSVGGLGDYGYTFGSGTRLTVV.

The rearrangement joins TRBV5-1 to TRBJ1-1; 10 nucleotides agree with TRBD1. Germline V CDR1 and CDR2: SGHRS, YFSETQ. V was clipped by 4 bases and J by 4 bases; unmatched bases: 10. The CDR3 has 16 amino acids. Written as DNA, the CDR3 is TGCGCCAGCAGCACCCGGGGACAGGGGAGATCCACTGAAGCTTTCTTT. Residues: CASSTRGQGRSTEAFF.

This CDR3 is CASSSGPPRHGYTF. DNA of the CDR3: TGTGCCAGCAGCTCTGGACCACCACGCCATGGCTACACCTTC. V is TRBV6-5 and J is TRBJ1-2, with no clear D. V lost 6 bases and J lost 6, with 17 bases in between. The CDR3 has 14 amino acids. CDR1 is MNHEY and CDR2 is SVGAGI in the germline V gene.

V and J are TRBV27 and TRBJ1-1; D unresolved. This CDR3 is built from 13 residues. CDR1 is MNHEY and CDR2 is SMNVEV in the germline V gene (reference sequence). V was shortened by 1 base and J by 3 bases, with 6 bases between the two germline ends. The CDR3 DNA sequence: TGTGCCAGCAGTTTATTCGGTTACACTGAAGCTTTCTTT. Encoded protein: CASSLFGYTEAFF.

This clone is a singleton in its sample. V is TRBV4-2 and J is TRBJ2-1; 10 nucleotides agree with TRBD2. The CDR3 is 17 amino acids. After removal of 3 bases from V and 2 bases from J, the junction contained 7 bases not matched to a gene. Germline V gives CDR1 LGHNA, CDR2 YNFKEQ. The CDR3 loop reads CASSHGASGGPYNEQFF. CDR3 nucleotides: TGTGCCAGCAGCCACGGAGCTAGCGGGGGCCCCTACAATGAGCAGTTCTTC.

The chain links TRBV4-2 to TRBJ1-2; 11 bases align to TRBD1. V was clipped by 6 bases and J by 4 bases; unmatched bases: 13. Germline V gives CDR1 LGHNA, CDR2 YNFKEQ. The CDR3 extends over 17 amino acids. The CDR3 is CASSSGTGGNIGYGYTF. The CDR3 bases are TGTGCCAGCAGTTCCGGGACAGGGGGTAATATTGGCTATGGCTACACCTTC.

This chain links TRBV7-6 with TRBJ2-1, with D perhaps assigned TRBD1 or TRBD2 (6 bases each). This CDR3 spans 15 amino acids. Germline CDR1 and CDR2: SGHVS and FNYEAQ. V lost 7 bases to trimming and J lost 1 base, with 14 bases between them. CDR3 DNA sequence: TGTGCCAGCACCTTGGGCGGGACATCCTACAATGAGCAGTTCTTC. This translates into CASTLGGTSYNEQFF.